The text below deals with one TCR beta chain. Recruits, aged roughly 18 to 95 years, lived in some 25 US areas. Before being deemed recovered, Cohort 3 donors had two negative PCRs, clearance, or symptom resolution. The data stem from a study of blood T cell repertoires in COVID-19. V lost 2 bases and J lost 5; bases outside the gene matches: 7. Germline V gene sequence: CDR1 SGHTA, CDR2 FQGNSA. The CDR3 contains 15 residues. Clones were sequenced by immunoSEQ multiplex PCR, and TCRdb holds only the in-frame ones, with some missing. The sample contains roughly 400,000 clones, 87% of which appear only once.

The rearrangement uses TRBV7-2 and TRBJ1-1, with 8 bases aligning to TRBD1. The sequence derives from a woman in her forties or fifties who had recovered from COVID-19. Source material: PBMCs or T cells enriched from blood (not recorded which). CDR3: CASSLNQGARTEAFF. The CDR3 bases are TGTGCCAGCAGCTTAAACCAGGGGGCGCGTACTGAAGCTTTCTTT. Full variable domain (missing parts from reference TRBV7-2 and TRBJ1-1): GAGVSQSPSNKVTEKGKDVELRCDPISGHTALYWYRQSLGQGLEFLIYFQGNSAPDKSGLPSDRFSAERTGGSVSTLTIQRTQQEDSAVYLCASSLNQGARTEAFFGQGTRLTVV.